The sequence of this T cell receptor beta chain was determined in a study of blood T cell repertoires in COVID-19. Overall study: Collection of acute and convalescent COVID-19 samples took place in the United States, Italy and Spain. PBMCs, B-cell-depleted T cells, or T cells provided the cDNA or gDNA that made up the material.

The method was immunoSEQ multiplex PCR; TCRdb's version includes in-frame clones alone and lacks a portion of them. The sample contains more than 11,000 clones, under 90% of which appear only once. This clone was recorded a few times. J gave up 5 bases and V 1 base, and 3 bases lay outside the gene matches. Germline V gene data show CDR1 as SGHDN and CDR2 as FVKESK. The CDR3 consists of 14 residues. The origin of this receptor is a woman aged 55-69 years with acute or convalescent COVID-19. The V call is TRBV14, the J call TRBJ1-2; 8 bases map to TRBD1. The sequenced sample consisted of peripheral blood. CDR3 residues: CASSQGTGPYGYTF. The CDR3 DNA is TGTGCCAGCAGCCAAGGGACAGGGCCATATGGCTACACCTTC.